One and the same sample provided the 15 T cell receptor beta chains below, sequenced in a study of cytomegalovirus exposure and HLA in healthy donors. Clones were sequenced by immunoSEQ multiplex PCR, and TCRdb holds only the in-frame ones, with some missing. This sample has roughly 180,000 clones, with around nine tenths found just once. Material for sequencing was PBMCs. Every receptor here comes from a man aged 25 to 40 in good health and CMV-seropositive.

The V gene is TRBV19, the J gene TRBJ2-2; a possible D gene is TRBD1 (6 bases). V gave up 1 base and J gave up 4 bases, with 16 bases separating them. Germline-derived CDR1 and CDR2 are LNHDA and SQIVND (reference sequence). CDR3 length equals 17 residues. CDR3 amino acids: CASSIAPPGQGTGELFF. The CDR3 nucleotides are TGTGCCAGTAGTATAGCCCCACCGGGACAAGGCACCGGGGAGCTGTTTTTT.

The chain is built from TRBV7-3 and TRBJ1-5, with 9 bases aligning to TRBD1. The CDR3 consists of 15 residues. The V and J ends lost 0 bases and 4 bases, in that order; junction bases with no gene match: 1. The germline V gene has CDR1 SGHTA and CDR2 FQGTGA. The CDR3 is CASSLTGTGNQPQHF. The DNA for the CDR3 is TGTGCCAGCAGCTTAACTGGGACAGGGAATCAGCCCCAGCATTTT.

The rearrangement uses TRBV2 and TRBJ1-2; D uncertain. The CDR3 contains 15 residues. The V gene's germline CDR1 is SNHLY and CDR2 FYNNEI. V was trimmed by 5 bases and J by 6 bases, leaving 19 bases between them. CDR3 coding DNA: TGTGCCAGCAGTTACTCAGGACCCGGATTAAATGGCTACACCTTC. As protein: CASSYSGPGLNGYTF.

The genes are TRBV29-1 and TRBJ1-1; D is unresolved. Trimming took off 8 bases at V and 0 bases at J, with 10 bases between the two ends. This CDR3 is 12 amino acids long. The germline V gene has CDR1 SQVTM and CDR2 ANQGSEA. CDR3 in amino acids: CSIRAVNTEAFF. Written as DNA, the CDR3 is TGCAGCATTCGGGCGGTGAACACTGAAGCTTTCTTT.

On this clone itself: Other nucleotide sequences from this sample produce the same CDR3. The gene calls are TRBV9 and TRBJ2-7; 9 nucleotides agree with TRBD1. Germline CDR1 SGDLS, CDR2 YYNGEE. The CDR3 has 15 amino acids. Unmatched junction bases numbered 5, after V lost 0 bases and J lost 4 bases. CDR3 residues: CASSVGQGEGYEQYF. CDR3 bases: TGTGCCAGCAGCGTAGGACAGGGGGAAGGTTACGAGCAGTACTTC.

The rearrangement links TRBV28 to TRBJ1-1; 7 nucleotides agree with TRBD1. The CDR3 covers 18 residues. Trimming removed 6 bases from V and 0 bases from J; junction bases left unmatched: 16. Germline assignment: CDR1 MDHEN and CDR2 SYDVKM. The CDR3 DNA reads as TGTGCCAGCAGACAAGCCGGGACAGTAGGTAGTATGAACACTGAAGCTTTCTTT. This codes for CASRQAGTVGSMNTEAFF.

This clone was observed a single time. The chain joins TRBV2 to TRBJ2-1; TRBD2 agrees at 9 bases. V lost 6 bases and J lost 1; bases outside the gene matches: 10. Germline loops: CDR1 SNHLY, CDR2 FYNNEI. The CDR3 contains 17 residues. The DNA of the CDR3 is TGTGCCAGCAGGGCGACTGGCGGGAGGGGGTCCTACAATGAGCAGTTCTTC. It is translated as CASRATGGRGSYNEQFF.

The gene calls are TRBV28 and TRBJ2-3, with 9 bases identical to TRBD2. Germline trimming cut 6 bases from V and 1 base from J; bases unmatched to any gene: 5. The length of the CDR3 is 15 residues. Germline-derived CDR1 and CDR2 are MDHEN and SYDVKM. In DNA, the CDR3 is TGTGCCAGCAGCCAAGCGGGAGGCCGCACAGATACGCAGTATTTT. Translation gives CASSQAGGRTDTQYF.

V is TRBV2 and J is TRBJ1-5; 7 positions agree with TRBD1. This CDR3 contains 14 residues. The germline CDR1 and CDR2 sequences are SNHLY and FYNNEI. V shed 6 bases, J shed 0 bases, and the junction held 2 bases outside the gene matches. The DNA of the CDR3 is TGTGCCAGCAGCGACAGGGTTAGCAATCAGCCCCAGCATTTT. Amino acid sequence: CASSDRVSNQPQHF.

This clone was observed a few times. The J gene is TRBJ2-2, the V gene TRBV6-5; the D is unclear. Trimming took off 5 bases at V and 6 bases at J, with 16 bases between the two ends. Germline V gives CDR1 MNHEY, CDR2 SVGAGI. This CDR3 has 15 residues. The CDR3: CASSATRVGSGELFF. CDR3 in DNA: TGTGCCAGCAGTGCCACACGCGTCGGGTCCGGGGAGCTGTTTTTT.

This sequence joins TRBV18 and TRBJ1-5; TRBD1 agrees at 7 bases. V lost 5 bases to trimming and J lost 4 bases; unmatched junction nucleotides: 8. Germline assignment: CDR1 KGHSH and CDR2 LQKENI. CDR3 size: 15 residues. The CDR3 reads CASSAGGDGNQPQHF. CDR3 DNA sequence: TGTGCCAGCTCAGCAGGGGGAGATGGGAATCAGCCCCAGCATTTT.

This clone has just one count. The sample contains more than one DNA sequence encoding this CDR3. V usage is TRBV29-1 and J usage is TRBJ2-1; D gene ambiguous. The germline CDR1 and CDR2 sequences are SQVTM and ANQGSEA. CDR3 length: 11 amino acids. V was clipped by 6 bases and J by 2 bases, with 5 bases between them. CDR3 amino acids: CSVGTYNEQFF. The CDR3, as DNA: TGCAGCGTAGGCACCTACAATGAGCAGTTCTTC.

This rearrangement joins TRBV29-1 to TRBJ2-2, with D unresolved. The CDR3 consists of 11 residues. V was trimmed by 4 bases and J by 2 bases, leaving 2 bases between them. Germline values: CDR1 SQVTM, CDR2 ANQGSEA. This CDR3 is CSVANTGELFF. The DNA of the CDR3 is TGCAGCGTTGCTAACACCGGGGAGCTGTTTTTT.

This sequence joins TRBV4-3 and TRBJ1-5, with D possibly TRBD1 on 5 matching bases. V lost 0 bases, J lost 7 bases, and 16 bases lay in between. CDR3 length equals 16 residues. The germline V gene encodes CDR1 LGHNA and CDR2 YSLEER. The CDR3 DNA is TGCGCCAGCAGCCAAGATCGCACCGCGGGGCTCCAGCCCCAGCATTTT. As protein: CASSQDRTAGLQPQHF.

The chain combines TRBV7-2 with TRBJ2-2, with D perhaps TRBD1 (5 bases). Germline assignment: CDR1 SGHTA and CDR2 FQGNSA. V lost 5 bases and J lost 4, with 8 bases in between. The CDR3 runs 13 residues. This CDR3 reads CASSRDSTGELFF. The CDR3 region has the DNA TGTGCCAGCAGCCGTGACAGCACCGGGGAGCTGTTTTTT.